This is a list of T cell receptor beta chains from one sample in a study of T cell repertoires in cytomegalovirus infection. Each CDR3 protein is one row after TCRdb ran MiXCR on the reads. The sample consists of some 940,000 distinct CDR3 sequences, roughly 30% of them appearing once. The antigens these receptors bind are not known. The sample here was cultured CD8+ T cells from PBMCs, taken from culture after CMV antigen stimulation. The source of these receptors is a human donor in good health (CMV status not recorded). Some clones in this sample may be carry-over from other donors' samples. Both conserved end residues are part of each CDR3. The D gene is left open where the match is weak. Size is stated for part of the rows, as once, few or many counts, or as a class when the clone is expanded.

CDR3 protein: CASSTSGLPNSPLHF
CDR3 DNA: TGTGCCAGCAGTACATCGGGACTACCTAATTCACCCCTCCACTTT
CDR3 length: 15
D gene: .
clone size: few
J gene: TRBJ1-6
V gene: TRBV6-2/TRBV6-3

CDR3 protein: CASSQEGFTDTQYF
CDR3 DNA: TGCGCCAGCAGCCAGGAGGGATTCACAGATACGCAGTATTTT
CDR3 length: 14
D gene: .
clone size: many
J gene: TRBJ2-3
V gene: TRBV4-1

CDR3 protein: CSVAGGAGYEQYF
CDR3 DNA: TGCAGCGTTGCGGGTGGGGCAGGGTACGAGCAGTACTTC
CDR3 length: 13
D gene: .
clone size: .
J gene: TRBJ2-7
V gene: TRBV29-1

CDR3 protein: CASGMNTEAFF
CDR3 DNA: TGTGCCAGCGGCATGAACACTGAAGCTTTCTTT
CDR3 length: 11
D gene: .
clone size: few
J gene: TRBJ1-1
V gene: TRBV7-9

CDR3 protein: CASSQEGASGGETQYF
CDR3 DNA: TGCGCCAGCAGCCAAGAAGGAGCTAGCGGGGGAGAGACCCAGTACTTC
CDR3 length: 16
D gene: TRBD2
clone size: .
J gene: TRBJ2-5
V gene: TRBV4-3

CDR3 protein: CATSGRAGVGDGSTDTQYF
CDR3 DNA: TGTGCCACCAGTGGCCGAGCAGGGGTCGGCGACGGGAGTACAGATACGCAGTATTTT
CDR3 length: 19
D gene: .
clone size: .
J gene: TRBJ2-3
V gene: TRBV24-1

CDR3 protein: CSAIGSLGGVTQYF
CDR3 DNA: TGCAGTGCTATCGGCTCCCTCGGGGGGGTAACCCAGTACTTC
CDR3 length: 14
D gene: TRBD2
clone size: .
J gene: TRBJ2-7
V gene: TRBV20-1

CDR3 protein: CASSLDWSTEAFF
CDR3 DNA: TGTGCCAGCAGCCTGGACTGGTCCACTGAAGCTTTCTTT
CDR3 length: 13
D gene: .
clone size: .
J gene: TRBJ1-1
V gene: TRBV7-3

CDR3 protein: CASSAGPNTEAFF
CDR3 DNA: TGTGCTAGCAGCGCAGGGCCGAACACTGAAGCTTTCTTT
CDR3 length: 13
D gene: .
clone size: many
J gene: TRBJ1-1
V gene: TRBV7-7

CDR3 protein: CASSIPPYRASSGNTIYF
CDR3 DNA: TGTGCCAGCAGTATCCCCCCCTACAGGGCTTCCTCTGGAAACACCATATATTTT
CDR3 length: 18
D gene: .
clone size: many
J gene: TRBJ1-3
V gene: TRBV5-4

CDR3 protein: CASSWTGGNQPQHF
CDR3 DNA: TGTGCCAGTAGCTGGACAGGGGGCAATCAGCCCCAGCATTTT
CDR3 length: 14
D gene: TRBD1
clone size: many
J gene: TRBJ1-5
V gene: TRBV19

CDR3 protein: CASSNQGEKLFF
CDR3 DNA: TGTGCCAGCAGCAACCAGGGGGAAAAACTGTTTTTT
CDR3 length: 12
D gene: .
clone size: .
J gene: TRBJ1-4
V gene: TRBV27

CDR3 protein: CASSDDNSERQLGHSSPLHF
CDR3 DNA: TGTGCCAGCAGTGATGATAACAGCGAGAGGCAATTGGGACATAGTTCACCCCTCCACTTT
CDR3 length: 20
D gene: .
clone size: .
J gene: TRBJ1-6
V gene: TRBV25-1

CDR3 protein: CASSQASSGAEEQFF
CDR3 DNA: TGCGCCAGCAGCCAAGCTTCTAGCGGGGCAGAGGAGCAGTTCTTC
CDR3 length: 15
D gene: TRBD2
clone size: few
J gene: TRBJ2-1
V gene: TRBV4-1

CDR3 protein: CSVSWGYEQFF
CDR3 DNA: TGCAGTGTGAGCTGGGGGTATGAGCAGTTCTTC
CDR3 length: 11
D gene: .
clone size: .
J gene: TRBJ2-1
V gene: TRBV20-1

CDR3 protein: CASSWDRTGNSPLHF
CDR3 DNA: TGTGCCAGTTCCTGGGACAGGACAGGGAATTCACCCCTCCACTTT
CDR3 length: 15
D gene: TRBD1
clone size: many
J gene: TRBJ1-6
V gene: TRBV6-1

CDR3 protein: CASSPRSPSWGYTF
CDR3 DNA: TGTGCCAGCAGCCCCCGCAGCCCTTCTTGGGGCTACACCTTC
CDR3 length: 14
D gene: .
clone size: .
J gene: TRBJ1-2
V gene: TRBV12-3/TRBV12-4

CDR3 protein: CASGWHQYNEQFF
CDR3 DNA: TGTGCTAGTGGTTGGCACCAATACAATGAGCAGTTCTTC
CDR3 length: 13
D gene: .
clone size: few
J gene: TRBJ2-1
V gene: TRBV12-5

CDR3 protein: CASSYWQRGRSYNEQFF
CDR3 DNA: TGTGCCAGCAGTTATTGGCAGCGGGGGAGATCCTACAATGAGCAGTTCTTC
CDR3 length: 17
D gene: TRBD2
clone size: few
J gene: TRBJ2-1
V gene: TRBV6-6

CDR3 protein: CATGDTGELFF
CDR3 DNA: TGTGCTACAGGGGACACCGGGGAGCTGTTTTTT
CDR3 length: 11
D gene: TRBD1
clone size: .
J gene: TRBJ2-2
V gene: TRBV7-6

CDR3 protein: CASSQEQGLSEAFF
CDR3 DNA: TGCGCCAGCAGCCAAGAACAGGGCCTGTCTGAAGCTTTCTTT
CDR3 length: 14
D gene: .
clone size: .
J gene: TRBJ1-1
V gene: TRBV4-1

CDR3 protein: CASSARTSGGNNEQFF
CDR3 DNA: TGTGCCAGCAGTGCCCGGACTAGCGGGGGGAACAATGAGCAGTTCTTC
CDR3 length: 16
D gene: TRBD2
clone size: few
J gene: TRBJ2-1
V gene: TRBV6-1

CDR3 protein: CASSSALGLAGLSGANVLTF
CDR3 DNA: TGTGCCAGCAGCTCAGCCCTGGGACTAGCGGGGTTATCTGGGGCCAACGTCCTGACTTTC
CDR3 length: 20
D gene: TRBD2
clone size: few
J gene: TRBJ2-6
V gene: TRBV11-2

CDR3 protein: CASSLVQSRSTDTQYF
CDR3 DNA: TGTGCCAGCAGCTTAGTCCAATCGCGGAGCACAGATACGCAGTATTTT
CDR3 length: 16
D gene: .
clone size: many
J gene: TRBJ2-3
V gene: TRBV7-2

CDR3 protein: CASSLRELSNYGYTF
CDR3 DNA: TGTGCCAGCAGCCTCCGAGAGCTCTCTAACTATGGCTACACCTTC
CDR3 length: 15
D gene: .
clone size: few
J gene: TRBJ1-2
V gene: TRBV5-5

CDR3 protein: CASSLVGSGLYGYTF
CDR3 DNA: TGCGCCAGCAGCTTGGTAGGATCAGGGCTCTATGGCTACACCTTC
CDR3 length: 15
D gene: .
clone size: many
J gene: TRBJ1-2
V gene: TRBV5-1

CDR3 protein: CASSPLAAPGYEQFF
CDR3 DNA: TGTGCCAGCAGCCCTCTAGCGGCCCCGGGGTATGAGCAGTTCTTC
CDR3 length: 15
D gene: TRBD2
clone size: .
J gene: TRBJ2-1
V gene: TRBV7-6

CDR3 protein: CASSLLQGQETQYF
CDR3 DNA: TGTGCCAGCAGCTTACTGCAGGGACAAGAGACCCAGTACTTC
CDR3 length: 14
D gene: .
clone size: .
J gene: TRBJ2-5
V gene: TRBV7-9

CDR3 protein: CASSRNRDRGFYEQYF
CDR3 DNA: TGTGCCAGCAGTCGAAACCGGGACAGGGGTTTCTACGAGCAGTACTTC
CDR3 length: 16
D gene: TRBD1
clone size: many
J gene: TRBJ2-7
V gene: TRBV6-1

CDR3 protein: CASSQEYRKEAFF
CDR3 DNA: TGTGCCAGCAGCCAAGAATACCGTAAAGAAGCTTTCTTT
CDR3 length: 13
D gene: .
clone size: .
J gene: TRBJ1-1
V gene: TRBV14

CDR3 protein: CASSIWQGYQPQHF
CDR3 DNA: TGTGCCAGTAGTATTTGGCAGGGTTATCAGCCCCAGCATTTT
CDR3 length: 14
D gene: .
clone size: .
J gene: TRBJ1-5
V gene: TRBV19

CDR3 protein: CASSLWRSSYNSPLHF
CDR3 DNA: TGTGCCAGCAGTTTATGGAGAAGCTCCTATAATTCACCCCTCCACTTT
CDR3 length: 16
D gene: .
clone size: many
J gene: TRBJ1-6
V gene: TRBV27

CDR3 protein: CASRSGLPRGGTDTQYF
CDR3 DNA: TGTGCCAGCAGGTCGGGACTCCCACGTGGGGGCACAGATACGCAGTATTTT
CDR3 length: 17
D gene: .
clone size: .
J gene: TRBJ2-3
V gene: TRBV2

CDR3 protein: CAIRPNTEAFF
CDR3 DNA: TGTGCCATTAGACCGAACACTGAAGCTTTCTTT
CDR3 length: 11
D gene: .
clone size: .
J gene: TRBJ1-1
V gene: TRBV2

CDR3 protein: CASSQGRAGGAYNEQFF
CDR3 DNA: TGTGCCAGCAGCCAAGGAAGGGCGGGGGGAGCCTACAATGAGCAGTTCTTC
CDR3 length: 17
D gene: TRBD2
clone size: .
J gene: TRBJ2-1
V gene: TRBV4-2

CDR3 protein: CASSFGGGEDKNIQYF
CDR3 DNA: TGTGCCAGCAGCTTCGGTGGGGGGGAAGACAAAAACATTCAGTACTTC
CDR3 length: 16
D gene: TRBD2
clone size: .
J gene: TRBJ2-4
V gene: TRBV7-6

CDR3 protein: CASSQQEYGNIQYF
CDR3 DNA: TGTGCCAGCAGCCAACAGGAGTACGGGAACATTCAGTACTTC
CDR3 length: 14
D gene: .
clone size: .
J gene: TRBJ2-4
V gene: TRBV6-8

CDR3 protein: CASLGAGQTNTGELFF
CDR3 DNA: TGTGCCAGCCTCGGGGCAGGGCAAACGAACACCGGGGAGCTGTTTTTT
CDR3 length: 16
D gene: .
clone size: few
J gene: TRBJ2-2
V gene: TRBV2

CDR3 protein: CASSPRAGILDTQYF
CDR3 DNA: TGCGCCAGCAGCCCCCGGGCAGGTATCTTAGATACGCAGTATTTT
CDR3 length: 15
D gene: .
clone size: few
J gene: TRBJ2-3
V gene: TRBV4-1